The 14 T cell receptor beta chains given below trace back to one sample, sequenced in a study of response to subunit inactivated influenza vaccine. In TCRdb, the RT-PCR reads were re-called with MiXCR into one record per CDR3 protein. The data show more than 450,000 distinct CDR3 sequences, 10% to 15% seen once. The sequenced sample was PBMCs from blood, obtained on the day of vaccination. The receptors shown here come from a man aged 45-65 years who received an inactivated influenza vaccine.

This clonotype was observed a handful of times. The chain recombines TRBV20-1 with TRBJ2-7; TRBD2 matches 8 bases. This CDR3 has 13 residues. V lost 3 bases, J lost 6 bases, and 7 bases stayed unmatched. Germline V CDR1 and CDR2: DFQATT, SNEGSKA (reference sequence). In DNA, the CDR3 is TGCAGTGCTAGCGTTAGCGGGACCGGCGAGCAGTACTTC. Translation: CSASVSGTGEQYF.

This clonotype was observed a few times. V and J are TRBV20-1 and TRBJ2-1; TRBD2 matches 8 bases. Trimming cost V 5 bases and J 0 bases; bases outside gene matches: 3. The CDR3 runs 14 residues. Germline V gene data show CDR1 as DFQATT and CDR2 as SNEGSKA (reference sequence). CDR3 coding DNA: TGCAGTGCTTTAGCGGGGAGCTCCTACAATGAGCAGTTCTTC. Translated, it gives CSALAGSSYNEQFF.

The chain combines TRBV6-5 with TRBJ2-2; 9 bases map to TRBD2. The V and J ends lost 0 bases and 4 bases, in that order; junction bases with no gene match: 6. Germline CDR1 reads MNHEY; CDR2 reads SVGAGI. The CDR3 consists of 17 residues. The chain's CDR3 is CASSYSMQRGATGELFF. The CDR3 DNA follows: TGTGCCAGCAGTTACTCGATGCAGCGGGGGGCCACCGGGGAGCTGTTTTTT.

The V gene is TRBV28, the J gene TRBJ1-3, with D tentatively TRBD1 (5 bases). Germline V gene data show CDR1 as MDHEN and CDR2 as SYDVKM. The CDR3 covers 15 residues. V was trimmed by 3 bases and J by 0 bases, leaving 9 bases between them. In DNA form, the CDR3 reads TGTGCCAGCAGTTTTAGGGGTAACTCTGGAAACACCATATATTTT. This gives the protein CASSFRGNSGNTIYF.

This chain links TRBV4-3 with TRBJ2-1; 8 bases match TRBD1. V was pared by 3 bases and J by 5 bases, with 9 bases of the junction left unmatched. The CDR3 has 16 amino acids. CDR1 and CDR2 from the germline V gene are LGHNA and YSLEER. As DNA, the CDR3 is TGCGCCAGCAGCCAGCAAATGTTGACAGGGGACAATGAGCAGTTCTTC. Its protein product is CASSQQMLTGDNEQFF.

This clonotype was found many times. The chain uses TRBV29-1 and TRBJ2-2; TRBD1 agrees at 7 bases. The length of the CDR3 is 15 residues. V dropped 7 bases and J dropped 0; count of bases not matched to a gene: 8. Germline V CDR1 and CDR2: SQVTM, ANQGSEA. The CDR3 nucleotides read TGCAGCGCCCGACAGGGTTCCGCGAACACCGGGGAGCTGTTTTTT. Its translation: CSARQGSANTGELFF.

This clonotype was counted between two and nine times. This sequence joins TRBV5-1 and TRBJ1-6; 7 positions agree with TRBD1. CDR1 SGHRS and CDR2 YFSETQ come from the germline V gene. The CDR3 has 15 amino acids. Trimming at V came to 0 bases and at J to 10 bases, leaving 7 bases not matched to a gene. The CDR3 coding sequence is TGCGCCAGCAGCTTGGACAGGGGAGGGGGATCACCCCTCCACTTT. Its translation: CASSLDRGGGSPLHF.

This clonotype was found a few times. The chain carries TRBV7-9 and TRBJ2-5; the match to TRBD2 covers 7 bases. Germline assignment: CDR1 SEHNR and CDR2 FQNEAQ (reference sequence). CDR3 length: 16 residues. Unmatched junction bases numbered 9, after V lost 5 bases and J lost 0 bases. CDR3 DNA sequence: TGTGCCAGCAGCCACAGTGGCGGGGGTTACCAAGAGACCCAGTACTTC. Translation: CASSHSGGGYQETQYF.

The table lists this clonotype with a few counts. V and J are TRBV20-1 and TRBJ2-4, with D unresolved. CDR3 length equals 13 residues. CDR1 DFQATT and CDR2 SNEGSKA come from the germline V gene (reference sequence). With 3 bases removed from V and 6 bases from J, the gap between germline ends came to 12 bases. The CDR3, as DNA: TGCAGTGCTAGTGACGGGCCTCCAAACATTCAGTACTTC. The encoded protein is CSASDGPPNIQYF.

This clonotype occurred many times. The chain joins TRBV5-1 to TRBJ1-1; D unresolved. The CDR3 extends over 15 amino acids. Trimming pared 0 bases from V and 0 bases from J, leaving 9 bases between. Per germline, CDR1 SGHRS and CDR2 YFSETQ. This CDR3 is CASSLEGLMNTEAFF. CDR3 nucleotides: TGCGCCAGCAGCTTGGAAGGGCTCATGAACACTGAAGCTTTCTTT.

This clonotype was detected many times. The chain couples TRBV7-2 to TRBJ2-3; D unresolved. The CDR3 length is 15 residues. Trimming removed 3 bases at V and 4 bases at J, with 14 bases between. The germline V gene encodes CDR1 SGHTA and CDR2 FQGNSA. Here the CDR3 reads CASSFIRPGADTQYF. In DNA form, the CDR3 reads TGTGCCAGCAGCTTCATTCGCCCTGGGGCAGATACGCAGTATTTT.

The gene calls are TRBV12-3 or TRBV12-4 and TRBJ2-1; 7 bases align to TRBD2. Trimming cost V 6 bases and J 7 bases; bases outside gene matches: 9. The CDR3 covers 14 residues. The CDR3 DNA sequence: TGTGCCAGCAGGGACCTGCGGGGGTCAAATGAGCAGTTCTTC. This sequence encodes CASRDLRGSNEQFF.

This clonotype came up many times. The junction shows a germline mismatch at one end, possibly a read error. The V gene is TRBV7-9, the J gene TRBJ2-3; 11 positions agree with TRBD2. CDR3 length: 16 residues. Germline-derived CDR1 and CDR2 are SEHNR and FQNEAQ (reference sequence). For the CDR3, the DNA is TGCGCCAGCAGCTTGGGACTAGCGGAAAGCACAGATACGCAGTATTTT. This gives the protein CASSLGLAESTDTQYF.

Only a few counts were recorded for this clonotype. DNA of the CDR3: TGTGCCAGCTCACCCCCGGAAGCTTACGAGCAGTACTTC. Translating it yields CASSPPEAYEQYF. The V gene is TRBV18, the J gene TRBJ2-7, with D hard to call. Trimming took off 3 bases at V and 4 bases at J, with 10 bases between the two ends. Germline-derived CDR1 and CDR2 are KGHSH and LQKENI. The CDR3 totals 13 residues.